The 14 T cell receptor beta chains listed next were all sequenced from one sample in a study of CD8 T cells in ankylosing spondylitis. Via MiXCR, TCRdb re-called the 5' RACE reads, giving one row per CDR3 protein. This sample has around 300,000 distinct CDR3 sequences; 14% to 15% occur once, and the top ten carry roughly 1.1%. The sample taken for sequencing was blood, either unsorted or a sorted T cell fraction (not recorded which). The receptors here all came from a male donor with ankylosing spondylitis or in good health (not recorded which).

The J gene is TRBJ2-5, the V gene TRBV15; 9 bases agree with TRBD2. The CDR3 consists of 16 residues. Trimming cost V 5 bases and J 3 bases; bases outside gene matches: 10. Germline V gene lookup returns CDR1 LNHNV and CDR2 YYDKDF (reference sequence). The chain's CDR3 is CATSSGSGRPEETQYF. CDR3 DNA sequence: TGTGCCACCAGCTCTGGGAGCGGGAGGCCCGAAGAGACCCAGTACTTC.

CDR3 amino acids: CASSPPDAGYSYNEQFF. The CDR3 bases are TGTGCCAGCTCACCCCCGGACGCGGGGTACTCCTACAATGAGCAGTTCTTC. The chain couples TRBV18 to TRBJ2-1, with D perhaps matching TRBD2 (6 bases). The CDR3 sequence is 17 residues long. The germline gives CDR1 KGHSH, CDR2 LQKENI. Trimming cost V 3 bases and J 0 bases, with 15 bases left between them.

A word on this clonotype: At one end the junction does not follow the germline gene, possibly because of a read error. The chain has TRBV14 and TRBJ1-1; D not certain. Germline lookup yields CDR1 SGHDN and CDR2 FVKESK. This CDR3 spans 14 amino acids. The CDR3 reads CASSQDTRNTEAFF. CDR3 nucleotides: TGTGCCAGCAGTCAAGACACCCGGAACACTGAAGCTTTCTTT.

The rearrangement uses TRBV20-1 and TRBJ1-2, with D possibly matching TRBD1 (5 bases). The CDR3 extends over 14 amino acids. Trimming pared 2 bases from V and 2 bases from J, leaving 12 bases between. Looked up from germline, CDR1 is DFQATT and CDR2 is SNEGSKA (reference sequence). The chain's CDR3 is CSARTWQGNYGYTF. CDR3 nucleotide sequence: TGCAGTGCTAGAACTTGGCAGGGAAACTATGGCTACACCTTC.

The chain uses TRBV10-3 and TRBJ2-3; tentatively, D is TRBD1 or TRBD2 (6 bases each). With 2 bases removed from V and 0 bases from J, the gap between germline ends came to 15 bases. CDR1 is ENHRY and CDR2 is SYGVKD in the germline V gene. The CDR3 contains 17 residues. In DNA form, the CDR3 reads TGTGCCATCAGTGAGCACGAGACGGGGGCCAGCACAGATACGCAGTATTTT. Protein product: CAISEHETGASTDTQYF.

The chain combines TRBV3-1 with TRBJ2-3; 10 nucleotides match TRBD2. Unmatched junction bases numbered 5, after V lost 0 bases and J lost 2 bases. The CDR3 spans 17 residues. Germline values: CDR1 LGHDT, CDR2 YNNKEL (reference sequence). The CDR3 here is CASSQEVSGGVTDTQYF. CDR3 nucleotide sequence: TGTGCCAGCAGCCAAGAAGTCAGCGGGGGGGTCACAGATACGCAGTATTTT.

This clonotype appeared many times. The chain combines TRBV5-1 with TRBJ2-7; possibly TRBD1 for D (5 bases). This CDR3 has 13 residues. In germline, CDR1 is SGHRS, CDR2 YFSETQ. Between the trimmed V and J ends, which lost 2 bases and 3 bases, there was a span of 9 bases. The CDR3 reads CASSFDRVYEQYF. CDR3 in DNA: TGCGCCAGCAGCTTTGACAGAGTCTACGAGCAGTACTTC.

The V call is TRBV7-2, the J call TRBJ1-5, with a tentative D call TRBD1 (5 bases). CDR1 and CDR2 (germline): SGHTA, FQGNSA. The CDR3 covers 13 residues. The V and J ends lost 3 bases and 4 bases respectively, with 7 bases between them. CDR3 coding DNA: TGTGCCAGCAGCTTTGACAGAAATCAGCCCCAGCATTTT. This codes for CASSFDRNQPQHF.

V gene TRBV12-3 or TRBV12-4 combines with J gene TRBJ2-3; possible D gene TRBD2, 7 bases. There are 15 residues in the CDR3. Between the trimmed V and J ends, which lost 5 bases and 7 bases, there was a span of 19 bases. This CDR3 is CASSPLGGGLNTQYF. The CDR3 DNA follows: TGTGCCAGCAGTCCCCTAGGGGGGGGCCTGAATACGCAGTATTTT.

The chain has TRBV5-1 and TRBJ2-2, with 9 positions matching TRBD2. The germline gives CDR1 SGHRS, CDR2 YFSETQ. The CDR3 sequence is 17 residues long. V dropped 1 base and J dropped 4; count of bases not matched to a gene: 8. CDR3 bases: TGCGCCAGCAGCTTGTCCGCGGGGGGGCCGGGCACCGGGGAGCTGTTTTTT. It specifies CASSLSAGGPGTGELFF.

The chain uses TRBV3-1 and TRBJ2-7, with 7 bases matching TRBD1. Germline CDR1 reads LGHDT; CDR2 reads YNNKEL (reference sequence). This CDR3 has 16 amino acids. V trimming: 2 bases; J trimming: 2 bases; junction bases outside the gene matches: 9. CDR3 coding DNA: TGTGCCAGCAGCCAAAGGTCAAGACAGGGTCCCTACGAGCAGTACTTC. Its translation is CASSQRSRQGPYEQYF.

This clonotype was recorded a few times. The chain is built from TRBV29-1 and TRBJ2-4; no firm D call. This CDR3 region has 13 residues. V was shortened by 4 bases and J by 2 bases, with 9 bases between the two germline ends. Germline CDR1 and CDR2: SQVTM and ANQGSEA. The CDR3 loop is CSVAVVTKNIQYF. DNA of the CDR3: TGCAGCGTTGCGGTCGTCACCAAAAACATTCAGTACTTC.

This clonotype turned up a few times. The rearrangement uses TRBV30 and TRBJ2-5; D is unresolved. The V gene lost 4 bases and the J gene lost 5 bases, with 8 bases spanning the gap. The length of the CDR3 is 11 residues. Looked up from germline, CDR1 is GTSNPN and CDR2 is SVGIG (reference sequence). Written as DNA, the CDR3 is TGTGCCTGGACCACCCAGGAGACCCAGTACTTC. Protein sequence: CAWTTQETQYF.

V usage is TRBV10-1 and J usage is TRBJ1-4, with TRBD1 matching over 7 bases. The CDR3 sequence is 15 residues long. CDR1 and CDR2 from the germline V gene are WNHNN and SYGVQD (reference sequence). Trimming cost V 9 bases and J 5 bases; bases outside gene matches: 12. The CDR3 loop is CASSSGGGANEKLFF. Written as DNA, the CDR3 is TGCGCCAGTTCATCCGGAGGGGGCGCGAATGAAAAACTGTTTTTT.